This TCR beta chain was documented in a study of blood T cell repertoires in COVID-19. The wider study: Sample material is recorded as cDNA or gDNA derived from T cells, B-cell-depleted T cells, or PBMCs.

The table came from immunoSEQ multiplex PCR; TCRdb's copy has only in-frame clones and leaves some out. This table holds under 200,000 clones, approximately 80% found once. Germline assignment: CDR1 LNHDA and CDR2 SQIVND (reference sequence). V was shortened by 4 bases and J by 3 bases, with 12 bases between the two germline ends. The CDR3 has 14 residues. The specimen was peripheral blood. The clonotype comes from a woman older than 75 with COVID-19, enrolled during active disease. V usage is TRBV19 and J usage is TRBJ1-1; possible D gene TRBD1, 6 bases. CDR3 residues: CASSTRTAHTEAFF. Here the CDR3 DNA reads TGTGCCAGTAGTACACGGACAGCTCACACTGAAGCTTTCTTT.